This T cell receptor (beta chain) was captured in a study of blood T cell repertoires in COVID-19. Measured with immunoSEQ multiplex PCR; TCRdb has only the in-frame clones, and not every one. Of approximately 98,000 clones in the sample, 65% to 80% were seen once. This CDR3 has 16 amino acids. Germline CDR1 MDHEN, CDR2 SYDVKM. V lost 8 bases and J lost 1; bases outside the gene matches: 11. Specimen: peripheral blood. This TCR came from a woman in her forties with acute or convalescent COVID-19. This rearrangement joins TRBV28 to TRBJ2-3, with 8 bases lining up with TRBD2. The CDR3 DNA reads TGTGCCAGCGGCGCGCCGGGACTAGTTCGCACAGATACGCAGTATTTT. Translation gives CASGAPGLVRTDTQYF.